This T cell receptor (beta chain) was profiled in a study of T cell repertoires in cytomegalovirus infection. Whole-study context: Based on public TCR beta signatures, there were indications of CMV infection and of a matching HLA type.

Study observations and caveats: Individuals carrying CMV plus the relevant HLA were identified by cumulative frequency of public TCR beta families.

In the case of this clonotype: The antigen remains unidentified.

CDR3 length: 16 amino acids. The V gene lost 4 bases and the J gene lost 5 bases, with 18 bases spanning the gap. Germline CDR1 LNHNV, CDR2 YYDKDF (reference sequence). TCRdb redid the calling of the reads with MiXCR, one entry per CDR3 protein. The profile shows more than 650,000 distinct CDR3 sequences, 35% of them singletons. This receptor was taken from a human donor in good health (CMV status not recorded). Some clones in this sample may be carry-over from other donors' samples. The J gene is TRBJ1-5, the V gene TRBV15; no definite D call. The sequencing sample was made of PBMCs. The chain's CDR3 is CATSIGLGRGDQPQHF. CDR3 nucleotide sequence: TGTGCCACCAGCATTGGTTTGGGGAGAGGCGATCAGCCCCAGCATTTT.